The entry below describes one TCR beta chain. The antigen is unknown. This sample stems from a study of T cell responses to AZD1222 COVID-19 vaccine. About the research overall: Pooled together were second doses at about 4 or about 12 weeks.

Notes on the study in general: Most donors were white British and more were female, and clonal diversity was possibly underestimated. Researchers took repertoire samples only after the peak T cell response had come. Breadth and depth of Spike-specific TCRs rose after two AZD1222 doses.

Generated by immunoSEQ multiplex PCR, the TCRdb table keeps only in-frame clones and is missing some. The sample includes around 100,000 clones, approximately 83% of them seen just once. CDR1 is MNHEY and CDR2 is SVGAGI in the germline V gene. This CDR3 contains 15 residues. Trimming took 7 bases from V and 7 from J, leaving 17 bases between them. The chain is built from TRBV6-5 and TRBJ1-6, with TRBD1 as a possible D gene (6 bases). The sequenced sample was peripheral blood, obtained on day 0 of AZD1222 vaccination. The receptor comes from an adult in good health. The CDR3 loop is CASTKRGAENSPLHF. Here the CDR3 DNA reads TGTGCCAGCACTAAGCGGGGGGCAGAAAATTCACCCCTCCACTTT.